Shown below are 19 T cell receptor beta chains from a single sample sequenced in a study of sequential checkpoint blockade in melanoma. The sample's treatment: randomized to nivolumab then ipilimumab (arm A) or the reverse (arm B). Here immunoSEQ multiplex PCR was the method, and the copy in TCRdb shows in-frame clones only, minus some. Of fewer than 15,000 clones in the sample, around 67% were seen once. Here the sequenced sample was CD8+ T cells sorted from blood (inferred from file names), taken from a patient given nivolumab and ipilimumab in sequence. Every receptor here comes from a human donor with melanoma.

J is TRBJ2-7 and V is TRBV28; no clear D gene. The V end lost 8 bases, the J end lost 6 bases, and 14 bases lay between the germline ends. Germline V gives CDR1 MDHEN, CDR2 SYDVKM. The CDR3 sequence is 12 residues long. This CDR3 reads CASSISHGEQYF. For the CDR3, the DNA is TGTGCCAGCTCAATTAGCCATGGCGAGCAGTACTTC.

This chain connects TRBV29-1 to TRBJ2-1; 8 bases map to TRBD1. The J segment lost 4 bases and the V segment lost 6 bases, leaving 11 bases of the junction unmatched. This CDR3 is built from 15 residues. Per the germline V gene, CDR1 is SQVTM and CDR2 is ANQGSEA. The CDR3 DNA follows: TGCAGCGTCGCCCGGACAGGGACAGGATACAATGAGCAGTTCTTC. Its translation is CSVARTGTGYNEQFF.

There are a few counts of this clone. This chain joins TRBV15 and TRBJ2-3; a weak D match, TRBD2 (6 bases). Trimming cost V 5 bases and J 0 bases, with 9 bases left between them. CDR3 length equals 14 residues. Germline CDR1 reads LNHNV; CDR2 reads YYDKDF (reference sequence). CDR3 nucleotides: TGTGCCACCAGCTCGGGAGTTAGCACAGATACGCAGTATTTT. It translates to CATSSGVSTDTQYF.

There are a few counts of this clone. The V gene is TRBV18, the J gene TRBJ1-4, with no clear D. This CDR3 has 16 amino acids. The V end lost 4 bases, the J end lost 0 bases, and 12 bases lay between the germline ends. CDR1 and CDR2 (germline): KGHSH, LQKENI. The CDR3 protein is CASSLGPPTTNEKLFF. CDR3 sequence (DNA): TGTGCCAGCTCACTTGGCCCACCAACAACTAATGAAAAACTGTTTTTT. The full variable domain, completed using reference TRBV18 and TRBJ1-4, is NAGVMQNPRHLVRRRGQEARLRCSPMKGHSHVYWYRQLPEEGLKFMVYLQKENIIDESGMPKERFSAEFPKEGPSILRIQQVVRGDSAAYFCASSLGPPTTNEKLFFGSGTQLSVL.

This clone was detected a few times. The genes are TRBV5-4 and TRBJ2-1, with D maybe TRBD2 (6 bases). Trimming cost V 6 bases and J 2 bases, with 15 bases left between them. There are 15 residues in the CDR3. Germline V gene data show CDR1 as SGHNT and CDR2 as YYREEE (reference sequence). Written as DNA, the CDR3 is TGTGCCAGCACCACGTCGCGGGGAACCTACAATGAGCAGTTCTTC. This translates into CASTTSRGTYNEQFF.

To note about this clone: Sequence at one end of the junction differs from germline and may be a read error. As DNA, the CDR3 is TGCAGCGTGGAAGGACAGGTGGAGGACGGCACAGATACGCAGTATTTT. It encodes CSVEGQVEDGTDTQYF. V usage is TRBV29-1 and J usage is TRBJ2-3; TRBD1 matches 7 bases. The CDR3 covers 16 residues. From germline, CDR1 is SQVTM and CDR2 ANQGSEA.

Relative to its sample, this clone is large. This chain links TRBV19 with TRBJ2-6, with 8 bases lining up with TRBD1. The CDR3 has 18 residues. With 7 bases clipped from V and 0 bases from J, the junction kept 11 bases outside the gene matches. Germline values: CDR1 LNHDA, CDR2 SQIVND (reference sequence). CDR3 region: CASTDPGQAYSGANVLTF. The CDR3 nucleotides read TGTGCCAGTACCGACCCGGGACAGGCGTACTCTGGGGCCAACGTCCTGACTTTC.

The chain recombines TRBV5-4 with TRBJ1-1; D is uncertain. The CDR3 extends over 13 amino acids. Germline CDR1 is SGHNT and CDR2 is YYREEE (reference sequence). Trimming pared 3 bases from V and 1 base from J, leaving 7 bases between. The CDR3 coding sequence is TGTGCCAGCAGCTCCGTGGCGAACACTGAAGCTTTCTTT. Translating gives CASSSVANTEAFF. The variable domain in full, with the rest retrieved from reference TRBV5-4 and TRBJ1-1, is ETGVTQSPTHLIKTRGQQVTLRCSSQSGHNTVSWYQQALGQGPQFIFQYYREEENGRGNFPPRFSGLQFPNYSSELNVNALELDDSALYLCASSSVANTEAFFGQGTRLTVV.

The chain has TRBV12-5 and TRBJ2-7; 8 bases line up with TRBD2. The CDR3 consists of 17 residues. V shed 4 bases, J shed 1 base, and the junction held 12 bases outside the gene matches. Germline V gene lookup returns CDR1 LGHNT and CDR2 FRNRAP. CDR3: CASGWSTSGTRSYEQYF. As DNA, the CDR3 is TGTGCTAGTGGTTGGTCCACCTCCGGGACTAGGTCCTACGAGCAGTACTTC.

This clone was found a few times. This chain joins TRBV9 and TRBJ2-2; 8 bases align to TRBD2. V was clipped by 3 bases and J by 11 bases; unmatched bases: 6. Germline V gene lookup returns CDR1 SGDLS and CDR2 YYNGEE. This CDR3 is built from 13 residues. DNA for the CDR3: TGTGCCAGCAGCGCGGAGATAGCGGGAGAGCTGTTTTTT. Residues: CASSAEIAGELFF.

The V and J genes are TRBV29-1 and TRBJ2-7; 9 bases align to TRBD1. CDR3 length: 16 amino acids. Per the germline V gene, CDR1 is SQVTM and CDR2 is ANQGSEA. The V segment lost 1 base and the J segment 4 bases; nucleotides outside the gene matches: 11. The CDR3 region is CSVEVPGTGSIYEQYF. In nucleotides, the CDR3 is TGCAGCGTTGAAGTGCCGGGGACAGGGAGCATATACGAGCAGTACTTC.

This clone was counted only a few times. The chain employs TRBV4-1 and TRBJ2-7, with 8 nucleotides matching TRBD2. The CDR3 has 15 residues. Germline V gives CDR1 MGHRA, CDR2 YSYEKL. The V and J ends lost 1 base and 3 bases, in that order; junction bases with no gene match: 5. This CDR3 is CASSQVTSGLYEQYF. CDR3 DNA: TGCGCCAGCAGCCAAGTAACTAGCGGCCTCTACGAGCAGTACTTC.

In its sample, this clone is medium-sized (0.01 to 0.1%). V and J are TRBV6-4 and TRBJ2-5, with TRBD2 matching over 16 bases. Germline trimming cut 11 bases from V and 5 bases from J; bases unmatched to any gene: 5. Germline CDR1 MRHNA, CDR2 SNTAGT. The CDR3 consists of 14 residues. CDR3 bases: TGTGCCGGGACTAGCGGGAGGGCCGGGGAGACCCAGTACTTC. This codes for CAGTSGRAGETQYF.

This clone was detected only a few times. The rearrangement joins TRBV7-9 to TRBJ1-1; weak D call: TRBD1 (6 bases). The V gene lost 1 base and the J gene lost 1 base, with 13 bases spanning the gap. The CDR3 contains 16 residues. Germline CDR1 is SEHNR and CDR2 is FQNEAQ (reference sequence). The CDR3 bases are TGTGCCAGCAGCTTAGATCCACAGGGATCGAACACTGAAGCTTTCTTT. It yields the protein CASSLDPQGSNTEAFF.

This clone appeared a few times. V and J are TRBV4-3 and TRBJ2-1; the D gene is possibly TRBD1 (5 bases). CDR3 length: 16 residues. V was cut by 0 bases and J by 0 bases, with 9 bases left in between. The germline gives CDR1 LGHNA, CDR2 YSLEER. Here the CDR3 DNA reads TGCGCCAGCAGCCAAGATACAGGAAGCTCCTACAATGAGCAGTTCTTC. Encoded protein: CASSQDTGSSYNEQFF.

The chain carries TRBV9 and TRBJ1-2; D unclear. V gave up 1 base and J gave up 4 bases, with 8 bases separating them. Germline CDR1 and CDR2: SGDLS and YYNGEE. The CDR3 sequence is 13 residues long. CDR3 protein: CASSVSSVYGYTF. The CDR3 DNA reads TGTGCCAGCAGCGTATCAAGCGTCTATGGCTACACCTTC.

The chain couples TRBV15 to TRBJ2-3; TRBD2 matches 11 bases. Losses at the gene ends were 6 bases for V and 1 base for J; bases not matched to a gene: 0. Germline CDR1 reads LNHNV; CDR2 reads YYDKDF (reference sequence). The CDR3 is 14 residues long. CDR3 DNA sequence: TGTGCCACCAGGGGACTAGCGGGCACAGATACGCAGTATTTT. Its translation is CATRGLAGTDTQYF.

The chain links TRBV7-9 to TRBJ1-1; weak D call: TRBD1 (6 bases). Trimming removed 5 bases at V and 1 base at J, with 11 bases between. Germline V gene lookup returns CDR1 SEHNR and CDR2 FQNEAQ (reference sequence). The CDR3 loop spans 14 amino acids. The CDR3 DNA is TGTGCCAGCAGCCCCCCGACAGGGAACACTGAAGCTTTCTTT. Its translation is CASSPPTGNTEAFF.

V is TRBV6-1 and J is TRBJ2-3; 8 nucleotides align to TRBD2. Germline CDR1 and CDR2: MNHNS and SASEGT. The length of the CDR3 is 13 residues. After removal of 8 bases from V and 5 bases from J, the junction contained 6 bases not matched to a gene. The CDR3 sequence: CASLTGGRDTQYF. The CDR3 DNA reads TGTGCCAGCTTAACGGGGGGGAGAGATACGCAGTATTTT.